These 25 T cell receptor beta chains originate from one sample sequenced in a study of T cell repertoires in cytomegalovirus infection (dated by TCRdb to the late 2010s). Sequencing was performed on an Illumina HiSeq 1500. The raw public data were reprocessed by TCRdb itself: fastp quality trimming at Q25, MiXCR clonotype calling, in-frame beta chains only. Rows with one shared CDR3 protein collapse into an entry with the most common genes and DNA. This sample holds about 490,000 distinct CDR3 sequences; less than 30% were observed only once. The top ten clonotypes cover about 13% of the sample. The source material was PBMCs. The origin of the receptors is a human donor in good health (CMV status not recorded). Some clones in this sample may be carry-over from other donors' samples.

The rearrangement links TRBV28 to TRBJ2-7; no firm D call. The CDR3 is 13 residues long. V was trimmed by 6 bases and J by 2 bases, leaving 11 bases between them. Germline-derived CDR1 and CDR2 are MDHEN and SYDVKM. The CDR3 region has the DNA TGTGCCAGCAGGACCGTGGAACCCTACGAGCAGTACTTC. Encoded protein: CASRTVEPYEQYF.

At least ten counts were recorded for this clonotype. The chain couples TRBV7-2 to TRBJ2-7, with D tentatively TRBD2 (6 bases). The ends were cut back, 5 bases at V and 2 bases at J, with 16 bases in the middle. The CDR3 contains 15 residues. The V gene's germline CDR1 is SGHTA and CDR2 FQGNSA. CDR3 region: CASSPTGRGPYEQYF. Written as DNA, the CDR3 is TGTGCCAGCAGCCCTACCGGGCGGGGCCCCTACGAGCAGTACTTC. Full variable domain (remainder filled in from reference TRBV7-2 and TRBJ2-7): GAGVSQSPSNKVTEKGKDVELRCDPISGHTALYWYRQSLGQGLEFLIYFQGNSAPDKSGLPSDRFSAERTGGSVSTLTIQRTQQEDSAVYLCASSPTGRGPYEQYFGPGTRLTVT.

This clonotype was recorded a few times. The chain employs TRBV20-1 and TRBJ2-7; a weak D match, TRBD1 (6 bases). This CDR3 is 15 amino acids long. V lost 4 bases, J lost 4 bases, and 20 bases lay in between. The V gene's germline CDR1 is DFQATT and CDR2 SNEGSKA (reference sequence). The CDR3 here is CSATRIQGLKYEQYF. The CDR3 DNA reads TGCAGTGCTACCCGCATACAGGGTCTAAAATACGAGCAGTACTTC.

This rearrangement joins TRBV19 to TRBJ1-2; no firm D call. Germline V gives CDR1 LNHDA, CDR2 SQIVND (reference sequence). The CDR3 is made up of 15 amino acids. V shed 4 bases and J shed 6 bases, with 18 bases lying between them. CDR3 in amino acids: CASSTRTGLNNGYTF. CDR3 nucleotides: TGTGCCAGTAGTACGCGGACCGGCTTGAACAATGGCTACACCTTC. The whole variable domain, remainder taken from reference TRBV19 and TRBJ1-2, is DGGITQSPKYLFRKEGQNVTLSCEQNLNHDAMYWYRQDPGQGLRLIYYSQIVNDFQKGDIAEGYSVSREKKESFPLTVTSAQKNPTAFYLCASSTRTGLNNGYTFGSGTRLTVV.

This clonotype occurred a few times. The chain recombines TRBV10-3 with TRBJ2-4, with 9 bases that match TRBD1. The CDR3 contains 18 residues. Germline V gene lookup returns CDR1 ENHRY and CDR2 SYGVKD. V gave up 1 base and J gave up 0 bases; unmatched junction bases: 7. The CDR3 here is CAISEWDRAPLAKNIQYF. The DNA for the CDR3 is TGTGCCATCAGTGAGTGGGACAGGGCACCGCTAGCCAAAAACATTCAGTACTTC.

This clonotype has more than one count but fewer than ten. The V and J genes are TRBV11-3 and TRBJ2-2, with TRBD2 matching over 8 bases. Germline V gene lookup returns CDR1 SGHNT and CDR2 YENEEA. The V gene end was trimmed by 7 bases and the J gene end by 1 base; junction bases not matched to a gene: 8. This CDR3 has 16 residues. The CDR3 region has the DNA TGTGCCAGCATCCGACCGGGACTAGGGAACACCGGGGAGCTGTTTTTT. Protein: CASIRPGLGNTGELFF.

In DNA, the CDR3 is TGTGCCAGTAGTATAGGGAGGGGGATGAACACTGAAGCTTTCTTT. This gives the protein CASSIGRGMNTEAFF. The V and J genes are TRBV19 and TRBJ1-1; the D gene is possibly TRBD1 (6 bases). Germline V gene sequence: CDR1 LNHDA, CDR2 SQIVND (reference sequence). V lost 1 base and J 0 bases, leaving 9 bases between the germline ends. The CDR3 is 15 amino acids.

This CDR3 reads CAWSTQGQFYEQYF. The CDR3, as DNA: TGTGCCTGGAGTACCCAGGGACAGTTCTACGAGCAGTACTTC. The chain combines TRBV30 with TRBJ2-7; 7 nucleotides agree with TRBD1. Per the germline V gene, CDR1 is GTSNPN and CDR2 is SVGIG (reference sequence). With 2 bases clipped from V and 3 bases from J, the junction kept 7 bases outside the gene matches. The CDR3 length is 14 residues.

V usage is TRBV6-6 and J usage is TRBJ2-1, with D uncertain. Germline CDR1 MNHNY, CDR2 SVGAGI (reference sequence). This CDR3 is built from 18 residues. V was clipped by 2 bases and J by 3 bases, with 20 bases between them. The CDR3 reads CASSYLPSGGGIYNEQFF. DNA for the CDR3: TGTGCCAGCAGTTACCTCCCTTCGGGCGGCGGTATCTACAATGAGCAGTTCTTC.

This clonotype came up many times. This chain connects TRBV7-2 to TRBJ2-3; D is undetermined. The V end lost 2 bases, the J end lost 3 bases, and 6 bases lay between the germline ends. The germline gives CDR1 SGHTA, CDR2 FQGNSA. CDR3 length: 13 amino acids. CDR3 protein: CASSLMATDTQYF. In DNA form, the CDR3 reads TGTGCCAGCAGCTTAATGGCGACAGATACGCAGTATTTT.

This clonotype was recorded a few times. J is TRBJ2-5 and V is TRBV2, with D uncertain. The V gene's germline CDR1 is SNHLY and CDR2 FYNNEI. V was trimmed by 6 bases and J by 5 bases, leaving 7 bases between them. The CDR3 runs to 11 residues. The CDR3 DNA follows: TGTGCCAGCAGGAAGGTGGAGACCCAGTACTTC. Its translation: CASRKVETQYF.

The gene calls are TRBV9 and TRBJ1-3; no clear D. The CDR3 length is 15 residues. Germline loops: CDR1 SGDLS, CDR2 YYNGEE. The V and J ends lost 5 bases and 0 bases respectively, with 12 bases between them. The CDR3 spells CASSVDQVSGNTIYF. CDR3 nucleotides: TGTGCCAGCAGTGTGGACCAGGTCTCTGGAAACACCATATATTTT.

The V and J genes are TRBV12-3 or TRBV12-4 and TRBJ2-3; no reliable D call. Between the trimmed V and J ends, which lost 0 bases and 6 bases, there was a span of 13 bases. The CDR3 is 15 amino acids. CDR3 DNA: TGTGCCAGCAGTTTAGCGCCCACTACCCCGGATACGCAGTATTTT. Its translation is CASSLAPTTPDTQYF.

This chain joins TRBV2 and TRBJ1-5, with D perhaps TRBD1 (5 bases). Trimming shortened V by 7 bases and J by 3 bases, and 10 bases separated the two germline ends. This CDR3 region has 13 residues. Germline CDR1 reads SNHLY; CDR2 reads FYNNEI. The CDR3 loop is CASKRGTNQPQHF. Here the CDR3 DNA reads TGTGCCAGCAAAAGGGGTACCAATCAGCCCCAGCATTTT.

This clonotype was seen only a few times. CDR3 sequence (DNA): TGTGCCAGCATCACGGGAGGTTCTTCCAATGAGCAGTTCTTC. Residues: CASITGGSSNEQFF. This chain links TRBV7-2 with TRBJ2-1, with TRBD2 identical over 7 bases. The ends lost 7 bases at V and 6 bases at J; junction bases unmatched: 9. The CDR3 totals 14 residues. CDR1 and CDR2 from the germline V gene are SGHTA and FQGNSA.

This clonotype came up a few times. The V and J genes are TRBV4-3 and TRBJ2-1; 7 bases map to TRBD2. Germline CDR1 is LGHNA and CDR2 is YSLEER. The CDR3 is 13 residues long. V lost 0 bases and J lost 12; bases outside the gene matches: 5. CDR3 residues: CASSQDVGGRQFF. CDR3 in DNA: TGCGCCAGCAGCCAAGATGTCGGCGGGAGGCAGTTCTTC.

The sample holds a few counts of this clonotype. The chain recombines TRBV5-5 with TRBJ2-3; D may be TRBD2 (5 bases). Germline V gene data show CDR1 as SGHKS and CDR2 as YYEKEE (reference sequence). The CDR3 runs to 15 residues. Trimming removed 1 base from V and 4 bases from J, with 13 bases in between. Here the CDR3 DNA reads TGTGCCAGCAGCTTGACTGGAGGAGGTTCAGATACGCAGTATTTT. It specifies CASSLTGGGSDTQYF. Full variable domain (missing parts from reference TRBV5-5 and TRBJ2-3): DAGVTQSPTHLIKTRGQQVTLRCSPISGHKSVSWYQQVLGQGPQFIFQYYEKEERGRGNFPDRFSARQFPNYSSELNVNALLLGDSALYLCASSLTGGGSDTQYFGPGTRLTVL.

There are many counts of this clonotype. The V call is TRBV12-3 or TRBV12-4, the J call TRBJ2-2; D is uncertain. The CDR3 totals 12 residues. With 5 bases removed from V and 7 bases from J, the gap between germline ends came to 8 bases. As DNA, the CDR3 is TGTGCCAGCAGTCCGACGGTCGGGGAGCTGTTTTTT. Protein sequence: CASSPTVGELFF.

The rearrangement uses TRBV12-3 or TRBV12-4 and TRBJ2-1; D may match TRBD1 or TRBD2 (6 bases each). Trimming left V 1 base short and J 10 bases short, with 11 bases between. The CDR3 contains 13 residues. The CDR3 here is CASSLGGALEQFF. CDR3 DNA: TGTGCCAGCAGTTTAGGGGGGGCCCTGGAGCAGTTCTTC.

At least ten counts were recorded for this clonotype. The chain is built from TRBV7-2 and TRBJ2-4; 7 nucleotides line up with TRBD1. This CDR3 is built from 15 residues. The J segment lost 4 bases and the V segment lost 3 bases, leaving 6 bases of the junction unmatched. CDR1 SGHTA and CDR2 FQGNSA come from the germline V gene. The CDR3 region is CASSLRTGWKNIQYF. The CDR3 DNA reads as TGTGCCAGCAGCTTGCGGACAGGATGGAAAAACATTCAGTACTTC.

The gene calls are TRBV6-8 and TRBJ2-1; the D gene could be TRBD1 or TRBD2 (5 bases each). The CDR3 covers 15 residues. Germline-derived CDR1 and CDR2 are MNHGY and SAAAGT. V gave up 7 bases and J gave up 2 bases, with 15 bases separating them. The DNA for the CDR3 is TGTGCCAGCAACCGGGACGGGAACCCCTACAATGAGCAGTTCTTC. It specifies CASNRDGNPYNEQFF.

This clonotype was counted at least ten times. V gene TRBV7-8 combines with J gene TRBJ1-5; D may be TRBD1 (5 bases). V shed 1 base and J shed 4 bases, with 11 bases lying between them. The CDR3 has 15 residues. Germline V gene data show CDR1 as SGHVS and CDR2 as FQNEAQ. The CDR3 here is CASSLGSAGNQPQHF. In DNA, the CDR3 is TGTGCCAGCAGCTTAGGTTCGGCAGGGAATCAGCCCCAGCATTTT.

This clonotype appeared many times. The chain links TRBV7-6 to TRBJ2-5; D unclear. Germline V lookup: CDR1 SGHVS, CDR2 FNYEAQ. The CDR3 consists of 15 residues. Trimming left V 5 bases short and J 5 bases short, with 18 bases between. CDR3 nucleotide sequence: TGTGCCAGCAGCCCTACTAATTCACCGGCCGAGACCCAGTACTTC. Translating gives CASSPTNSPAETQYF.

This clonotype was seen a few times. The gene calls are TRBV20-1 and TRBJ2-7; 8 nucleotides line up with TRBD2. CDR1 is DFQATT, CDR2 SNEGSKA, per germline (reference sequence). The CDR3 is 13 residues long. CDR3 loop: CEDPSGSTYEQYF. CDR3 DNA: TGCGAAGACCCCAGCGGGAGTACGTACGAGCAGTACTTC.

The DNA for the CDR3 is TGCAGCGTTGAAGCGTCGAGGACAGGGCTACCTTATGGCTACACCTTC. It translates to CSVEASRTGLPYGYTF. The J gene is TRBJ1-2, the V gene TRBV29-1; 8 bases line up with TRBD1. The CDR3 extends over 16 amino acids. Per the germline V gene, CDR1 is SQVTM and CDR2 is ANQGSEA. The V segment lost 1 base and the J segment 5 bases; nucleotides outside the gene matches: 12.